Below, 9 T cell receptor beta chains from the same sample are listed, as sequenced in a study of blood T cell repertoires in COVID-19. Sequencing used immunoSEQ multiplex PCR; TCRdb keeps in-frame clones, though not all of them. This sample has hundreds of thousands of clones, with less than 90% found just once. The sample consisted of peripheral blood. The source of these receptors is a woman aged 50 to 65 with COVID-19, enrolled during active disease.

The chain combines TRBV7-9 with TRBJ2-7, with 12 positions matching TRBD1. Germline trimming cut 4 bases from V and 4 bases from J; bases unmatched to any gene: 8. The length of the CDR3 is 16 residues. Germline V lookup: CDR1 SEHNR, CDR2 FQNEAQ (reference sequence). The CDR3 protein is CASSSAPGQGAYEQYF. The CDR3 DNA is TGTGCCAGCAGCTCAGCTCCGGGACAGGGGGCTTACGAGCAGTACTTC.

The gene calls are TRBV10-3 and TRBJ2-1; possibly TRBD2 for D (6 bases). The germline V gene encodes CDR1 ENHRY and CDR2 SYGVKD. V was pared by 3 bases and J by 9 bases, with 15 bases between. This CDR3 region has 14 residues. This CDR3 is CAISDPGGASEQFF. CDR3 DNA: TGTGCCATCAGTGACCCAGGAGGGGCAAGTGAGCAGTTCTTC.

The chain joins TRBV5-1 to TRBJ1-2, with D maybe TRBD1 (5 bases). Trimming took 0 bases from V and 4 from J, leaving 10 bases between them. This CDR3 spans 14 amino acids. In germline, CDR1 is SGHRS, CDR2 YFSETQ. In DNA, the CDR3 is TGCGCCAGCAGCTTGGAGGGGCTTAGCTATGGCTACACCTTC. Translation: CASSLEGLSYGYTF.

The V call is TRBV10-1, the J call TRBJ2-1, with 11 bases aligning to TRBD2. V lost 5 bases and J lost 1; bases outside the gene matches: 1. This CDR3 has 15 residues. Germline V CDR1 and CDR2: WNHNN, SYGVQD (reference sequence). The CDR3 bases are TGCGCCAGCAGTACTAGCGGGGGATCCTACAATGAGCAGTTCTTC. Its protein is CASSTSGGSYNEQFF.

This chain links TRBV11-1 with TRBJ1-1; 9 bases are a match to TRBD1. J lost 4 bases, V lost 4 bases, and 1 base had no gene match. This CDR3 has 13 residues. Germline loops: CDR1 SGHAT, CDR2 FQDESV (reference sequence). The CDR3 spells CASSSQGATEAFF. In DNA, the CDR3 is TGTGCCAGCAGCTCACAGGGGGCCACTGAAGCTTTCTTT. The entire variable domain, with the rest obtained from reference TRBV11-1 and TRBJ1-1, is as follows: EAEVAQSPRYKITEKSQAVAFWCDPISGHATLYWYRQILGQGPELLVQFQDESVVDDSQLPKDRFSAERLKGVDSTLKIQPAELGDSAMYLCASSSQGATEAFFGQGTRLTVV.

V and J are TRBV19 and TRBJ2-6, with a weak D call TRBD1 (6 bases). Per the germline V gene, CDR1 is LNHDA and CDR2 is SQIVND (reference sequence). V lost 8 bases and J lost 0, with 8 bases in between. CDR3 length: 14 residues. In DNA, the CDR3 is TGTGCCAGTGGGGGCCGCTCTGGGGCCAACGTCCTGACTTTC. This encodes CASGGRSGANVLTF.

V usage is TRBV19 and J usage is TRBJ1-1, with 10 bases matching TRBD1. After removal of 7 bases from V and 4 bases from J, the junction contained 9 bases not matched to a gene. CDR1 and CDR2 from the germline V gene are LNHDA and SQIVND (reference sequence). The CDR3 totals 15 residues. The CDR3 sequence: CASKYRTGGVTEAFF. In DNA form, the CDR3 reads TGTGCCAGTAAGTATCGGACAGGGGGAGTCACTGAAGCTTTCTTT.

This clone was detected once. The chain is built from TRBV3-1 (or the pseudogene TRBV3-2) and TRBJ2-1; maybe TRBD2 (6 bases). Trimming cost V 4 bases and J 10 bases, with 8 bases left between them. The CDR3 is 11 residues long. In germline, CDR1 is LGHDT, CDR2 YNNKEL (reference sequence). The CDR3 loop reads CASSRGGEQFF. DNA of the CDR3: TGTGCCAGCAGCCGGGGAGGAGAGCAGTTCTTC.

The gene calls are TRBV3-1 (or the pseudogene TRBV3-2) and TRBJ1-4; possibly TRBD1 for D (6 bases). V was pared by 0 bases and J by 7 bases, with 15 bases between. CDR1 is LGHDT and CDR2 is YNNKEL in the germline V gene (reference sequence). The CDR3 length is 16 residues. Here the CDR3 reads CASSQEGGGYGEKLFF. In nucleotides, the CDR3 is TGTGCCAGCAGCCAAGAGGGGGGGGGCTACGGTGAAAAACTGTTTTTT.